Below, one T cell receptor beta chain is given with its context. The data belong to a study of T cells in Graves' hyperthyroidism and ophthalmopathy. CDR3 length: 15 residues. Germline CDR1 reads SNHLY; CDR2 reads FYNNEI. V lost 2 bases, J lost 6 bases, and 3 bases stayed unmatched. RNA transcripts were the template for amplifying TCR beta CDR3 regions. Initially, a first-round RT-PCR of the TCR CDR3 employed the HTBI primer set. Each CDR3 protein gets one entry after TCRdb re-called the multiplex PCR reads with MiXCR. This sample has around 340,000 distinct CDR3 sequences, with around 14% found just once.

Source material: blood. The chain has TRBV2 and TRBJ2-4, with TRBD1 matching 11 bases. This clonotype was sampled from a woman aged 25 to 45 with Graves' hyperthyroidism. CDR3 bases: TGTGCCAGCAGTGAACGGGGACAGGGGGGAAACATTCAGTACTTC. It codes for CASSERGQGGNIQYF. The complete variable domain, with remaining parts taken from reference TRBV2 and TRBJ2-4, reads EPEVTQTPSHQVTQMGQEVILRCVPISNHLYFYWYRQILGQKVEFLVSFYNNEISEKSEIFDDQFSVERPDGSNFTLKIRSTKLEDSAMYFCASSERGQGGNIQYFGAGTRLSVL.